This TCR beta chain was profiled in a study of blood T cell repertoires in COVID-19. Turning to the study itself: From T cells, B-cell-depleted T cells, or PBMCs came the material, which was cDNA or gDNA.

Sequencing used immunoSEQ multiplex PCR; TCRdb keeps in-frame clones, though not all of them. The sample has about 200,000 clones, about 86% seen once. V lost 5 bases, J lost 0 bases, and 16 bases lay in between. Germline V gene data show CDR1 as SGHTA and CDR2 as FQGTGA. The CDR3 spans 17 residues. This clone occurred a few times. V usage is TRBV7-3 and J usage is TRBJ2-2, with D possibly being TRBD1 (5 bases). Material for sequencing was PBMCs or T cells enriched from blood (not recorded which). This TCR was recovered from a woman in her thirties or forties with acute COVID-19. The CDR3 sequence: CASSKAPTVSNTGELFF. The CDR3 DNA sequence: TGTGCCAGCAGCAAAGCCCCGACAGTTTCGAACACCGGGGAGCTGTTTTTT.